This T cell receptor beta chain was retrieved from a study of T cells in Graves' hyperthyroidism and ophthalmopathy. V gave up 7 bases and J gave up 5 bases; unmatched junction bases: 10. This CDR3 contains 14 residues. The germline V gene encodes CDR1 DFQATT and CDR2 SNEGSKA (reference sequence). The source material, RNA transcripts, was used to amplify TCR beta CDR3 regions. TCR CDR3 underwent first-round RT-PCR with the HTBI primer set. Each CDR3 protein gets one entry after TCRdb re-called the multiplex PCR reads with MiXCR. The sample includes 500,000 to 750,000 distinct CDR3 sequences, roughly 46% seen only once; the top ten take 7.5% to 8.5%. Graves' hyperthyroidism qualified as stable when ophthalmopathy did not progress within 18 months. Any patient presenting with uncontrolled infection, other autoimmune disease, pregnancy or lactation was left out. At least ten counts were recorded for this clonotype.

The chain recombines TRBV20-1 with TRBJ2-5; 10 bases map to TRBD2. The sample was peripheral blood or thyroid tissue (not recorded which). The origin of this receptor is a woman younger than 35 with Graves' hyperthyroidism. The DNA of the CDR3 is TGCAGTGGGCTAAGCGGGAGGGCCCGGGAGACCCAGTACTTC. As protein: CSGLSGRARETQYF.